This TCR beta chain was identified during a study of blood T cell repertoires in COVID-19. Study-level background: Samples taken during acute and convalescent COVID-19 were collected in the United States, Italy and Spain. Sources were T cells, B-cell-depleted T cells, or PBMCs; the material itself was cDNA or gDNA.

Trimming shortened V by 0 bases and J by 6 bases, and 11 bases separated the two germline ends. CDR3 length: 14 residues. CDR1 is KGHSH and CDR2 is LQKENI in the germline V gene. In the study's own analysis: For nucleated cells, counts were estimated from reference gene primer amplification. This table comes from immunoSEQ multiplex PCR, and its TCRdb copy is limited to in-frame clones, with some not included. That table furnishes V, J and clone size, whereas the DNA furnished D and trimming. The sample holds roughly 87,000 clones, about 82% seen once. Sequenced: peripheral blood. The V gene is TRBV18, the J gene TRBJ1-2; no clear D. This receptor was taken from a middle-aged man with active COVID-19. The CDR3 sequence: CASSPPEVRNGYTF. The CDR3 DNA reads as TGTGCCAGCTCACCACCAGAGGTGAGGAATGGCTACACCTTC. Based on the CDR3 plus reference TRBV18 and TRBJ1-2, the full variable domain is NAGVMQNPRHLVRRRGQEARLRCSPMKGHSHVYWYRQLPEEGLKFMVYLQKENIIDESGMPKERFSAEFPKEGPSILRIQQVVRGDSAAYFCASSPPEVRNGYTFGSGTRLTVV.